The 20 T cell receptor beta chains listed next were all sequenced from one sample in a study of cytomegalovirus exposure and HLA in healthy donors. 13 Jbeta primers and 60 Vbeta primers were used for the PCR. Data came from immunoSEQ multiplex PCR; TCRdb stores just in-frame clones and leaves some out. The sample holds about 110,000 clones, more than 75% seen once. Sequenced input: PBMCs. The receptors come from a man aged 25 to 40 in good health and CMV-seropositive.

This CDR3 is CASSLGQGSEAFF. In DNA form, the CDR3 reads TGCGCCAGCAGCTTGGGCCAGGGGTCCGAAGCTTTCTTT. The chain combines TRBV5-1 with TRBJ1-1; a possible D gene is TRBD1 (6 bases). The CDR3 spans 13 residues. CDR1 and CDR2 from the germline V gene are SGHRS and YFSETQ. The V and J ends lost 0 bases and 8 bases respectively, with 11 bases between them.

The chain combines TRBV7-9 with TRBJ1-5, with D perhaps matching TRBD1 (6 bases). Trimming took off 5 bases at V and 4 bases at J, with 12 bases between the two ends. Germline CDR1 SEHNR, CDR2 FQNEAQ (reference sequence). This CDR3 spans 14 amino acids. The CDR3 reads CASSLQGSNQPQHF. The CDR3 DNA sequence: TGTGCCAGCAGCCTACAGGGAAGTAATCAGCCCCAGCATTTT.

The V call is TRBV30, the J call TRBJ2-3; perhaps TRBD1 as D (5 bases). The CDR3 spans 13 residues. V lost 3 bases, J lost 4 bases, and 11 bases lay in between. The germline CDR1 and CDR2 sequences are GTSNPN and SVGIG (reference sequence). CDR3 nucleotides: TGTGCCTGGAGGGCGAAACAGGCAGATACGCAGTATTTT. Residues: CAWRAKQADTQYF. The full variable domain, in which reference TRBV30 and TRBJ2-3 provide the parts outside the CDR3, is SQTIHQWPATLVQPVGSPLSLECTVEGTSNPNLYWYRQAAGRGLQLLFYSVGIGQISSEVPQNLSASRPQDRQFILSSKKLLLSDSGFYLCAWRAKQADTQYFGPGTRLTVL.

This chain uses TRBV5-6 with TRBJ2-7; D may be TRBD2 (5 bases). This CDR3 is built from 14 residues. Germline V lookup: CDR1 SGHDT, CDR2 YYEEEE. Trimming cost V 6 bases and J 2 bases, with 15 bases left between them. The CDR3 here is CASTFGVIPYEQYF. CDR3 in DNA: TGTGCCAGCACCTTCGGGGTAATCCCCTACGAGCAGTACTTC.

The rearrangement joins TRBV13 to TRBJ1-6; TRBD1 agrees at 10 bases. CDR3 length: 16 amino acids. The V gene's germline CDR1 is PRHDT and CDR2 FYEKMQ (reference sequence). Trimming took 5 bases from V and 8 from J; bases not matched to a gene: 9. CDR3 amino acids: CASSHRDRGLDSPLHF. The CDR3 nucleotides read TGTGCCAGCAGCCACCGGGACAGGGGATTGGATTCACCCCTCCACTTT.

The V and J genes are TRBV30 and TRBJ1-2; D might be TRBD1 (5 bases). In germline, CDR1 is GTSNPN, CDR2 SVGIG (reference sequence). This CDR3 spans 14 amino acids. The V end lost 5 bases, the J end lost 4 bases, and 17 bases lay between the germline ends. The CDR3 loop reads CAWGGEGHSYGYTF. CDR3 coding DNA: TGTGCCTGGGGGGGGGAGGGGCACAGCTATGGCTACACCTTC.

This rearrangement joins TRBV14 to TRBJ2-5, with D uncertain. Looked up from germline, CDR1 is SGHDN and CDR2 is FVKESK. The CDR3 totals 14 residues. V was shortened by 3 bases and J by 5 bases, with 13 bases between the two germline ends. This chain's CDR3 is CASSHTRRLETQYF. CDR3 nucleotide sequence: TGTGCCAGCAGCCATACCAGAAGATTGGAGACCCAGTACTTC.

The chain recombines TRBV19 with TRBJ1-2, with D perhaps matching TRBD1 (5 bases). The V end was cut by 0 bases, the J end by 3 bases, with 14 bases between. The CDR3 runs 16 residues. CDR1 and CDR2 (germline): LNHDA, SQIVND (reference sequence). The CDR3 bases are TGTGCCAGTAGTATAGATTCGGGAGGGACGGACTATGGCTACACCTTC. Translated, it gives CASSIDSGGTDYGYTF.

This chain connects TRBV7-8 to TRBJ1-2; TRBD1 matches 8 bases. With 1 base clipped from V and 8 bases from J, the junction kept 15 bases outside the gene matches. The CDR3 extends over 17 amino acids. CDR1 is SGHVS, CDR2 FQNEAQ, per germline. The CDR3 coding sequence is TGTGCCAGCAGCTTAGTCTGGAGTGGACAGGGCAACGACGGCTACACCTTC. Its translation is CASSLVWSGQGNDGYTF.

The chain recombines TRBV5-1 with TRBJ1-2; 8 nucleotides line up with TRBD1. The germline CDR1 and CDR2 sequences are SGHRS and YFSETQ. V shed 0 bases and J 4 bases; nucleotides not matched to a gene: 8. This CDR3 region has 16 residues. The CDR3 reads CASSLGGTGDLYGYTF. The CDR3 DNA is TGCGCCAGCAGCTTGGGGGGGACAGGAGACCTCTATGGCTACACCTTC.

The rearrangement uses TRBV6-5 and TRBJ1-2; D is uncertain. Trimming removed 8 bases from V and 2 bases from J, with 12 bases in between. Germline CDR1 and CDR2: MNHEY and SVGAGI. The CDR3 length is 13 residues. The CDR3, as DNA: TGTGCCAGCCATTCGGAGGCCAACTATGGCTACACCTTC. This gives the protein CASHSEANYGYTF.

DNA of the CDR3: TGTGCCAGCTCCGCCGGGGATGGCTACACCTTC. Translated, it gives CASSAGDGYTF. The chain uses TRBV7-8 and TRBJ1-2; no clear D gene. This CDR3 is built from 11 residues. Germline CDR1 and CDR2: SGHVS and FQNEAQ. V shed 8 bases and J shed 6 bases, with 10 bases lying between them.

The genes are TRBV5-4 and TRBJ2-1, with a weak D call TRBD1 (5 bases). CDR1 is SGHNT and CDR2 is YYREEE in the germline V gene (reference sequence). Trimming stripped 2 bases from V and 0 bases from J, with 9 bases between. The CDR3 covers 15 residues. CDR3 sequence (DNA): TGTGCCAGCAGCTTATCAGGGCGCTCCTACAATGAGCAGTTCTTC. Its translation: CASSLSGRSYNEQFF. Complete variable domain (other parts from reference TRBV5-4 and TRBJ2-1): ETGVTQSPTHLIKTRGQQVTLRCSSQSGHNTVSWYQQALGQGPQFIFQYYREEENGRGNFPPRFSGLQFPNYSSELNVNALELDDSALYLCASSLSGRSYNEQFFGPGTRLTVL.

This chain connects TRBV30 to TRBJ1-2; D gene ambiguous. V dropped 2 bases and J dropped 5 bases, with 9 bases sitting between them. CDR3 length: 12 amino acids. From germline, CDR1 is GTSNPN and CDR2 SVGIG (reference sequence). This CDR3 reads CAWSHLAYGYTF. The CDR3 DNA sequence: TGTGCCTGGAGTCATTTGGCTTATGGCTACACCTTC.

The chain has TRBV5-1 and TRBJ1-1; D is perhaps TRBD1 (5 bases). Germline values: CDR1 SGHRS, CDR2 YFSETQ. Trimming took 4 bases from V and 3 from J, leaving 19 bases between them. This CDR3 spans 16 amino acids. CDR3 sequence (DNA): TGCGCCAGCAGCCCCCTCGGGGGTCGAGCCCACACTGAAGCTTTCTTT. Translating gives CASSPLGGRAHTEAFF.

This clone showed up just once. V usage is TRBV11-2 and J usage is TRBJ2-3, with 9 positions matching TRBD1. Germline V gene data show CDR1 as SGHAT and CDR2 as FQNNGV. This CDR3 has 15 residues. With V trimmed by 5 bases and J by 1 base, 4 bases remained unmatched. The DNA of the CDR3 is TGTGCCAGCAGCCCAAGGACAGGGGGCACAGATACGCAGTATTTT. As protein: CASSPRTGGTDTQYF.

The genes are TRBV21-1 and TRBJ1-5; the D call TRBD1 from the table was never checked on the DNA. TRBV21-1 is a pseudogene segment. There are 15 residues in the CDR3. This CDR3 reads CASSKEGVSNQPQHF. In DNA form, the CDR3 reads TGTGCCAGCAGCAAAGAGGGGGTTAGCAATCAGCCCCAGCATTTT.

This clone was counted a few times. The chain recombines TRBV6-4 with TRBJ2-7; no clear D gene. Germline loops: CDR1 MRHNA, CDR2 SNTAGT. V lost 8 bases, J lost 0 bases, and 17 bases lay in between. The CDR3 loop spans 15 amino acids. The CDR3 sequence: CASRGPRNTSYEQYF. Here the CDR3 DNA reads TGTGCCAGCCGCGGCCCAAGGAACACCTCCTACGAGCAGTACTTC.

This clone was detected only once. The CDR3 DNA is TGTGCCAGCCAAACGGCGGGCGCAACCTACAATGAGCAGTTCTTC. It translates to CASQTAGATYNEQFF. This chain connects TRBV6-1 to TRBJ2-1; D perhaps matches TRBD2 (5 bases). The germline V gene has CDR1 MNHNS and CDR2 SASEGT. V dropped 8 bases and J dropped 2 bases, with 16 bases sitting between them. The CDR3 consists of 15 residues.

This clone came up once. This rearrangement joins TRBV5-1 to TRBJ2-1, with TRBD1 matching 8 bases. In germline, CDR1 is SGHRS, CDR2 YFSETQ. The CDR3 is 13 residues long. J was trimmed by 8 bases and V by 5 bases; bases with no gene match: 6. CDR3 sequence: CASRGTGVDEQFF. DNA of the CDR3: TGCGCCAGCAGAGGGACAGGAGTGGATGAGCAGTTCTTC.